This T cell receptor (beta chain) comes out of a study of blood T cell repertoires in COVID-19. The assay was immunoSEQ multiplex PCR, and TCRdb's table has in-frame clones only and misses some. The sample lists around 100,000 clones, 80% to 90% occurring once. The CDR3 totals 10 residues. Looked up from germline, CDR1 is GTSNPN and CDR2 is SVGIG (reference sequence). The V gene lost 7 bases and the J gene lost 3 bases, with 6 bases spanning the gap. This chain uses TRBV30 with TRBJ1-1, with D uncertain. Sequenced sample: peripheral blood. The TCR was taken from a woman aged 25 to 45 with acute or convalescent COVID-19. In DNA, the CDR3 is TGTGCCTATCGGGACACTGAAGCTTTCTTT. Encoded protein: CAYRDTEAFF.